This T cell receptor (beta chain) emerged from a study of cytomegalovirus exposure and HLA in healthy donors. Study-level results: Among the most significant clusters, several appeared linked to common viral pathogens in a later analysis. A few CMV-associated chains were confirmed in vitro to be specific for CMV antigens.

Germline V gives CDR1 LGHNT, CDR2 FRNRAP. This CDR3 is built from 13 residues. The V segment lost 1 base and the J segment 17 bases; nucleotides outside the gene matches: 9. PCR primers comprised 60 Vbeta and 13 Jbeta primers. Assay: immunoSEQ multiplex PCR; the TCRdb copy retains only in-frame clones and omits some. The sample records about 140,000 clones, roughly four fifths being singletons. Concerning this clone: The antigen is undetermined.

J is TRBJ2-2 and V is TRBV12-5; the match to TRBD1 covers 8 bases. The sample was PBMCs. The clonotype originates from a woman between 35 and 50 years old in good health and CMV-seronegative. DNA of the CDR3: TGTGCTAGTGGTTTGGAGCAGGGGGCGCGTTTATTTTTT. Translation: CASGLEQGARLFF.